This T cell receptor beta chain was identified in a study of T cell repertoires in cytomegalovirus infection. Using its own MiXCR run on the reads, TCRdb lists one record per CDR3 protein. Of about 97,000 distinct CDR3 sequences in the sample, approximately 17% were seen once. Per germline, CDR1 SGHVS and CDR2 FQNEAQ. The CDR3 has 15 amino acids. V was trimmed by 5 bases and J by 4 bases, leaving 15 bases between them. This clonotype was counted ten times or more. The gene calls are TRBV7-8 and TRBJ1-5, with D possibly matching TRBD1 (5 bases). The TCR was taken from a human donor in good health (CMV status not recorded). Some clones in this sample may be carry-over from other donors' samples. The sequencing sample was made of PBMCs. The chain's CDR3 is CASSRRDEGNQPQHF. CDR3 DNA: TGTGCCAGCAGCCGGAGGGACGAGGGAAATCAGCCCCAGCATTTT.